Listed below are T cell receptor beta chains from one sample, sequenced in a study of cytomegalovirus exposure and HLA in healthy donors. Clones were read by immunoSEQ multiplex PCR, and TCRdb kept only the in-frame ones, dropping some. Found here are approximately 160,000 clones, about 71% of them singletons; the top ten hold approximately 1.5%. The sequenced material came from PBMCs. These receptors were collected from a man aged 50 or older in good health and CMV-seronegative. Both conserved end residues are part of each CDR3. D genes are given only for firm matches. Expanded clones are given a class, and other clones once, few, many or no size at all.

j_call: TRBJ2-7; d_call: NA; v_call: TRBV11-2; clone_size: few; cdr3_aa: CASSLLTGTKSYEQYF; cdr3_nt: TGTGCCAGCAGCTTGCTTACAGGGACGAAATCCTACGAGCAGTACTTC
j_call: TRBJ2-3; d_call: NA; v_call: TRBV25-1; clone_size: NA; cdr3_aa: CASRAARGTDTQYF; cdr3_nt: TGTGCCAGCAGGGCCGCACGGGGCACAGATACGCAGTATTTT
j_call: TRBJ1-5; d_call: NA; v_call: TRBV2; clone_size: NA; cdr3_aa: CASTPGTADQPQHF; cdr3_nt: TGTGCCAGCACCCCCGGGACTGCCGATCAGCCCCAGCATTTT
j_call: TRBJ1-1; d_call: NA; v_call: TRBV6-1; clone_size: NA; cdr3_aa: CASSVGGGNTEAFF; cdr3_nt: TGTGCCAGCAGTGTCGGGGGTGGAAACACTGAAGCTTTCTTT
j_call: TRBJ2-3; d_call: NA; v_call: TRBV28; clone_size: once; cdr3_aa: CASTGDTQYF; cdr3_nt: TGTGCCAGCACAGGAGATACGCAGTATTTT
j_call: TRBJ1-5; d_call: NA; v_call: TRBV28; clone_size: NA; cdr3_aa: CASWTAFPSNQPQHF; cdr3_nt: TGTGCCAGCTGGACAGCCTTTCCTAGCAATCAGCCCCAGCATTTT
j_call: TRBJ1-6; d_call: TRBD1; v_call: TRBV27; clone_size: NA; cdr3_aa: CASTPGTGSYNSPLHF; cdr3_nt: TGTGCCAGTACCCCCGGGACAGGGTCCTATAATTCACCCCTCCACTTT
j_call: TRBJ1-5; d_call: NA; v_call: TRBV21-1; clone_size: NA; cdr3_aa: CASSFRSARMDQPQHF; cdr3_nt: TGTGCCAGCAGCTTCCGGTCGGCCAGGATGGATCAGCCCCAGCATTTT
j_call: TRBJ2-2; d_call: TRBD1; v_call: TRBV18; clone_size: NA; cdr3_aa: CASSPQTGSPGELFF; cdr3_nt: TGTGCCAGCTCACCACAGACAGGGAGCCCCGGGGAGCTGTTTTTT
j_call: TRBJ1-2; d_call: TRBD1; v_call: TRBV10-3; clone_size: few; cdr3_aa: CAISESVAGGYYGYTF; cdr3_nt: TGTGCCATCAGTGAGTCGGTCGCAGGGGGATACTATGGCTACACCTTC
j_call: TRBJ2-1; d_call: TRBD2; v_call: TRBV10-3; clone_size: NA; cdr3_aa: CAISALAAQYNEQFF; cdr3_nt: TGTGCCATCAGTGCCCTAGCGGCGCAGTACAATGAGCAGTTCTTC
j_call: TRBJ1-2; d_call: NA; v_call: TRBV18; clone_size: NA; cdr3_aa: CASSPPIRGNHYGYTF; cdr3_nt: TGTGCCAGCTCACCACCAATCCGGGGGAACCACTATGGCTACACCTTC
j_call: TRBJ2-4; d_call: TRBD2; v_call: TRBV4-1; clone_size: NA; cdr3_aa: CASSQPSGGGQNIQYF; cdr3_nt: TGCGCCAGCAGCCAACCTAGCGGGGGGGGCCAAAACATTCAGTACTTC
j_call: TRBJ1-1; d_call: NA; v_call: TRBV7-6; clone_size: NA; cdr3_aa: CASSLSGVTEAFF; cdr3_nt: TGTGCCAGCAGCTTATCAGGGGTGACTGAAGCTTTCTTT
j_call: TRBJ2-7; d_call: NA; v_call: TRBV19; clone_size: few; cdr3_aa: CASSIQGYEQYF; cdr3_nt: TGTGCCAGTAGTATCCAGGGCTACGAGCAGTACTTC
j_call: TRBJ1-1; d_call: NA; v_call: TRBV6-5; clone_size: few; cdr3_aa: CASSYSIGTQNTEAFF; cdr3_nt: TGTGCCAGCAGTTACTCGATCGGGACACAGAACACTGAAGCTTTCTTT
j_call: TRBJ1-1; d_call: TRBD1; v_call: TRBV2; clone_size: few; cdr3_aa: CASSWTGGTEAFF; cdr3_nt: TGTGCCAGCAGTTGGACAGGGGGCACTGAAGCTTTCTTT
j_call: TRBJ2-3; d_call: TRBD1; v_call: TRBV29-1; clone_size: NA; cdr3_aa: CSVEMGQGADTQYF; cdr3_nt: TGCAGCGTTGAGATGGGACAGGGAGCAGATACGCAGTATTTT
j_call: TRBJ1-1; d_call: TRBD1; v_call: TRBV7-9; clone_size: NA; cdr3_aa: CASSLDPGRGPNTEAFF; cdr3_nt: TGTGCCAGCAGCTTAGATCCGGGCAGGGGGCCGAACACTGAAGCTTTCTTT
j_call: TRBJ1-1; d_call: NA; v_call: TRBV6-5; clone_size: once; cdr3_aa: CASSPPGVGRTEAFF; cdr3_nt: TGTGCCAGCAGTCCACCGGGGGTGGGACGAACTGAAGCTTTCTTT
j_call: TRBJ1-1; d_call: NA; v_call: TRBV5-1; clone_size: once; cdr3_aa: CASSLTVLNTEAFF; cdr3_nt: TGCGCCAGCAGCTTGACAGTTTTGAACACTGAAGCTTTCTTT
j_call: TRBJ1-2; d_call: TRBD1; v_call: TRBV28; clone_size: NA; cdr3_aa: CASSTLGAGGYGYTF; cdr3_nt: TGTGCCAGCAGTACCCTGGGTGCAGGGGGCTATGGCTACACCTTC
j_call: TRBJ2-1; d_call: TRBD1; v_call: TRBV6-4; clone_size: NA; cdr3_aa: CASSDSSGQGRNEQFF; cdr3_nt: TGTGCCAGCAGTGACTCCTCGGGACAGGGGCGCAATGAGCAGTTCTTC
j_call: TRBJ1-1; d_call: NA; v_call: TRBV7-9; clone_size: NA; cdr3_aa: CASSLDGGTEAFF; cdr3_nt: TGTGCCAGCAGCTTAGACGGGGGCACTGAAGCTTTCTTT
j_call: TRBJ1-6; d_call: NA; v_call: TRBV14; clone_size: once; cdr3_aa: CASSPSRGNSPLHF; cdr3_nt: TGTGCCAGCAGCCCTTCAAGGGGGAATTCACCCCTCCACTTT
j_call: TRBJ2-3; d_call: TRBD1; v_call: TRBV9; clone_size: NA; cdr3_aa: CASSARQGTSTDTQYF; cdr3_nt: TGTGCCAGCAGCGCGAGACAGGGGACTAGCACAGATACGCAGTATTTT
j_call: TRBJ2-5; d_call: NA; v_call: TRBV6-1; clone_size: once; cdr3_aa: CASSRGVSLVETQYF; cdr3_nt: TGTGCCAGCAGTCGGGGAGTCTCCCTAGTGGAGACCCAGTACTTC
j_call: TRBJ2-2; d_call: TRBD1; v_call: TRBV2; clone_size: NA; cdr3_aa: CASSGRGLLTGELFF; cdr3_nt: TGTGCCAGCAGTGGCAGGGGGCTACTAACCGGGGAGCTGTTTTTT
j_call: TRBJ1-1; d_call: NA; v_call: TRBV7-2; clone_size: NA; cdr3_aa: CASSLGGSRAFSEAFF; cdr3_nt: TGTGCCAGCAGCTTAGGGGGCTCCCGTGCGTTTAGTGAAGCTTTCTTT
j_call: TRBJ1-2; d_call: TRBD1; v_call: TRBV19; clone_size: few; cdr3_aa: CASISTGEVYGYTF; cdr3_nt: TGTGCCAGTATCTCGACAGGGGAGGTCTATGGCTACACCTTC
j_call: TRBJ2-7; d_call: NA; v_call: TRBV25-1; clone_size: few; cdr3_aa: CASSLPGSYEQYF; cdr3_nt: TGTGCCAGCAGTCTCCCGGGTTCCTACGAGCAGTACTTC
j_call: TRBJ2-3; d_call: NA; v_call: TRBV7-2; clone_size: NA; cdr3_aa: CASSLYPAGGTDTQYF; cdr3_nt: TGTGCCAGCAGCTTATACCCGGCGGGCGGCACAGATACGCAGTATTTT
j_call: TRBJ1-1; d_call: NA; v_call: TRBV5-1; clone_size: NA; cdr3_aa: CASIRGTEAFF; cdr3_nt: TGCGCCAGCATCCGGGGGACTGAAGCTTTCTTT
j_call: TRBJ2-7; d_call: NA; v_call: TRBV6-5; clone_size: once; cdr3_aa: CASSSKPYEQYF; cdr3_nt: TGTGCCAGCAGTTCGAAGCCCTACGAGCAGTACTTC
j_call: TRBJ2-7; d_call: TRBD1; v_call: TRBV4-1; clone_size: NA; cdr3_aa: CAGPRGSSYEQYF; cdr3_nt: TGCGCCGGTCCCAGGGGGAGCTCCTACGAGCAGTACTTC
j_call: TRBJ2-1; d_call: TRBD2; v_call: TRBV5-1; clone_size: few; cdr3_aa: CASSSLAGGPNEQFF; cdr3_nt: TGCGCCAGCAGCTCCCTAGCGGGGGGGCCAAATGAGCAGTTCTTC
j_call: TRBJ1-4; d_call: NA; v_call: TRBV5-1; clone_size: NA; cdr3_aa: CASSSLRGINEKLFF; cdr3_nt: TGCGCCAGCAGCTCACTGCGGGGGATTAATGAAAAACTGTTTTTT
j_call: TRBJ2-3; d_call: TRBD1; v_call: TRBV6-1; clone_size: NA; cdr3_aa: CAISRGTGGDTQYF; cdr3_nt: TGTGCCATCTCGAGGGGGACAGGGGGAGATACGCAGTATTTT
j_call: TRBJ1-2; d_call: TRBD1; v_call: TRBV5-1; clone_size: NA; cdr3_aa: CASSLATGTGALGYTF; cdr3_nt: TGCGCCAGCAGCTTGGCAACCGGGACAGGGGCGCTGGGCTACACCTTC
j_call: TRBJ2-3; d_call: TRBD2; v_call: TRBV2; clone_size: once; cdr3_aa: CASSLAGGSTDTQYF; cdr3_nt: TGTGCCAGCAGTCTGGCGGGGGGTAGCACAGATACGCAGTATTTT
j_call: TRBJ2-3; d_call: NA; v_call: TRBV28; clone_size: many; cdr3_aa: CASSLEERAYTDTQYF; cdr3_nt: TGTGCCAGCAGTTTAGAGGAGAGGGCCTACACAGATACGCAGTATTTT
j_call: TRBJ1-1; d_call: TRBD1; v_call: TRBV7-9; clone_size: few; cdr3_aa: CASSPDVWDSGENTEAFF; cdr3_nt: TGTGCCAGCAGCCCCGACGTGTGGGACAGTGGGGAAAACACTGAAGCTTTCTTT
j_call: TRBJ1-2; d_call: TRBD1; v_call: TRBV7-2; clone_size: NA; cdr3_aa: CASSPPGQGAGGYTF; cdr3_nt: TGTGCCAGCAGCCCCCCAGGACAGGGGGCGGGTGGCTACACCTTC
j_call: TRBJ1-1; d_call: TRBD1; v_call: TRBV11-1; clone_size: NA; cdr3_aa: CASSLSGQGNTEAFF; cdr3_nt: TGTGCCAGCAGCTTATCGGGACAGGGGAACACTGAAGCTTTCTTT
j_call: TRBJ2-5; d_call: NA; v_call: TRBV7-9; clone_size: once; cdr3_aa: CASSLRQSTRETQYF; cdr3_nt: TGTGCCAGCAGCCTAAGACAGAGTACAAGAGAAACCCAGTACTTC
j_call: TRBJ1-1; d_call: TRBD1; v_call: TRBV6-5; clone_size: few; cdr3_aa: CASSSGGVRNTEAFF; cdr3_nt: TGTGCCAGCAGCTCAGGGGGCGTTAGGAACACTGAAGCTTTCTTT
j_call: TRBJ1-2; d_call: NA; v_call: TRBV19; clone_size: NA; cdr3_aa: CASIDVKGGEGYTF; cdr3_nt: TGTGCCAGTATTGACGTTAAGGGAGGGGAAGGCTACACCTTC
j_call: TRBJ2-7; d_call: NA; v_call: TRBV28; clone_size: NA; cdr3_aa: CASSSLDSYEQYF; cdr3_nt: TGTGCCAGCAGTTCACTCGACTCTTACGAGCAGTACTTC
j_call: TRBJ1-5; d_call: NA; v_call: TRBV27; clone_size: NA; cdr3_aa: CASSLGAGLNQPQHF; cdr3_nt: TGTGCCAGCAGTTTAGGGGCAGGGTTGAATCAGCCCCAGCATTTT
j_call: TRBJ1-1; d_call: NA; v_call: TRBV5-1; clone_size: NA; cdr3_aa: CASNEGGAGTEAFF; cdr3_nt: TGCGCCAGCAACGAAGGGGGGGCGGGCACTGAAGCTTTCTTT
j_call: TRBJ1-2; d_call: TRBD1; v_call: TRBV5-1; clone_size: NA; cdr3_aa: CASSQKTGARGYTF; cdr3_nt: TGCGCCAGCAGCCAGAAGACAGGGGCGAGAGGCTACACCTTC
j_call: TRBJ2-3; d_call: TRBD2; v_call: TRBV5-1; clone_size: NA; cdr3_aa: CASSLVAGARDTQYF; cdr3_nt: TGCGCCAGCAGCTTAGTAGCGGGGGCGAGAGATACGCAGTATTTT
j_call: TRBJ2-1; d_call: NA; v_call: TRBV1; clone_size: NA; cdr3_aa: CTSRSSGGPSSYNEQFF; cdr3_nt: TGCACCAGCAGATCTAGCGGGGGGCCGAGCTCCTACAATGAGCAGTTCTTC
j_call: TRBJ2-7; d_call: NA; v_call: TRBV6-5; clone_size: NA; cdr3_aa: CASSYSSTGPYEQYF; cdr3_nt: TGTGCCAGCAGTTACTCGAGTACTGGTCCCTACGAGCAGTACTTC
j_call: TRBJ1-1; d_call: NA; v_call: TRBV18; clone_size: few; cdr3_aa: CASSPYDTREAFF; cdr3_nt: TGTGCCAGCTCTCCCTATGACACCCGAGAAGCTTTCTTT